This entry lists 30 T cell receptor beta chains sequenced from one sample in a study of T cells after yellow fever vaccination. In TCRdb, the 5' RACE reads were re-called with MiXCR into one record per CDR3 protein. The sample shows 100,000 to 150,000 distinct CDR3 sequences, more than 7.5% of them seen only once. Material: CD8+ T cells sorted from PBMCs, obtained on the day of the yellow fever booster vaccination. These receptors all stem from a man aged 18 to 35 who received the YFV17D yellow fever vaccine.

The chain recombines TRBV6-4 with TRBJ2-3; TRBD2 aligns across 9 bases. This CDR3 is 17 amino acids long. Trimming at V came to 0 bases and at J to 4 bases, leaving 8 bases not matched to a gene. The V gene's germline CDR1 is MRHNA and CDR2 SNTAGT. CDR3 in amino acids: CASSDSTLRGGSDTQYF. The CDR3 DNA reads as TGTGCCAGCAGTGACTCGACGTTGCGGGGGGGCTCAGATACGCAGTATTTT.

The chain uses TRBV11-3 and TRBJ2-3; no reliable D call. Trimming shortened V by 0 bases and J by 2 bases, and 9 bases separated the two germline ends. Germline CDR1 and CDR2: SGHNT and YENEEA. This CDR3 comprises 15 residues. CDR3 sequence reads: CASSLEGRATDTQYF. CDR3 DNA sequence: TGTGCCAGCAGCTTAGAAGGCAGAGCCACAGATACGCAGTATTTT.

This clonotype was counted at least ten times. This rearrangement joins TRBV29-1 to TRBJ2-3; possible D gene TRBD1, 7 bases. Germline V lookup: CDR1 SQVTM, CDR2 ANQGSEA. The CDR3 contains 16 residues. Deletions cut 2 bases from V and 2 bases from J, with 17 bases between. CDR3 in amino acids: CSVEKGRGQPTDTQYF. Here the CDR3 DNA reads TGCAGCGTTGAAAAAGGGCGGGGACAGCCCACAGATACGCAGTATTTT.

This clonotype showed up just a few times. This chain connects TRBV10-3 to TRBJ2-1; D call uncertain. The CDR3 is 16 amino acids. CDR1 is ENHRY, CDR2 SYGVKD, per germline. Trimming stripped 3 bases from V and 4 bases from J, with 16 bases between. The CDR3 nucleotides are TGTGCCATCAGTGAAACCAGACAAACACTTTACAATGAGCAGTTCTTC. As protein: CAISETRQTLYNEQFF.

The V gene is TRBV12-3 or TRBV12-4, the J gene TRBJ2-1; 7 nucleotides line up with TRBD1. Germline trimming cut 3 bases from V and 8 bases from J; bases unmatched to any gene: 7. The CDR3 runs 14 residues. This CDR3 is CASSLGEGQYEQFF. The CDR3 nucleotides read TGTGCCAGCAGTTTGGGAGAGGGACAGTATGAGCAGTTCTTC.

The chain is built from TRBV11-2 and TRBJ2-5; 8 positions agree with TRBD2. This CDR3 contains 16 residues. The J segment lost 2 bases and the V segment lost 0 bases, leaving 5 bases of the junction unmatched. CDR1 and CDR2 from the germline V gene are SGHAT and FQNNGV. The CDR3 DNA is TGTGCCAGCAGCTTAGATCAGGGCGGGAGGCAAGAGACCCAGTACTTC. It codes for CASSLDQGGRQETQYF.

This clonotype has only a few counts. The CDR3 region is CASSLSTDYGYTF. CDR3 DNA: TGTGCCAGCAGTTTATCGACTGACTATGGCTACACCTTC. The V call is TRBV28, the J call TRBJ1-2; D is undetermined. V was cut by 1 base and J by 3 bases, with 6 bases left in between. The CDR3 sequence is 13 residues long. The germline V gene encodes CDR1 MDHEN and CDR2 SYDVKM.

This clonotype was picked up a small number of times. The chain recombines TRBV4-1 with TRBJ2-1, with a possible D match to TRBD2 (7 bases). The CDR3 has 16 amino acids. Per the germline V gene, CDR1 is MGHRA and CDR2 is YSYEKL. Trimming pared 4 bases from V and 10 bases from J, leaving 23 bases between. CDR3 in amino acids: CASSLYRGGSAGEQFF. DNA for the CDR3: TGCGCCAGCAGCCTCTATAGGGGGGGTTCGGCAGGAGAGCAGTTCTTC.

This clonotype turned up a few times. V is TRBV9 and J is TRBJ1-5; TRBD1 might be the D (6 bases). This CDR3 is 12 amino acids long. The V gene lost 7 bases and the J gene lost 6 bases, with 11 bases spanning the gap. Germline V gives CDR1 SGDLS, CDR2 YYNGEE. The CDR3 sequence: CASERGTQPQHF. CDR3 DNA: TGTGCCAGCGAAAGGGGGACTCAGCCCCAGCATTTT.

The chain uses TRBV12-3 or TRBV12-4 and TRBJ2-5; no firm D call. The CDR3 sequence is 11 residues long. Deletions cut 6 bases from V and 5 bases from J, with 7 bases between. In DNA form, the CDR3 reads TGTGCCAGCAGCTTCCGGGAGACCCAGTACTTC. Its translation is CASSFRETQYF.

This clonotype was detected a few times. The chain employs TRBV7-9 and TRBJ2-1; D gene ambiguous. CDR1 is SEHNR, CDR2 FQNEAQ, per germline (reference sequence). V was trimmed by 4 bases and J by 2 bases, leaving 6 bases between them. There are 13 residues in the CDR3. In nucleotides, the CDR3 is TGTGCCAGCAGCTATAGGACCTACAATGAGCAGTTCTTC. Translating it yields CASSYRTYNEQFF. Supplemented by reference TRBV7-9 and TRBJ2-1, the full variable domain reads DTGVSQNPRHKITKRGQNVTFRCDPISEHNRLYWYRQTLGQGPEFLTYFQNEAQLEKSRLLSDRFSAERPKGSFSTLEIQRTEQGDSAMYLCASSYRTYNEQFFGPGTRLTVL.

This clonotype was observed a handful of times. The chain joins TRBV24-1 to TRBJ1-3; D is unresolved. Germline-derived CDR1 and CDR2 are KGHDR and SFDVKD. V lost 9 bases and J lost 3, with 14 bases in between. This CDR3 region has 14 residues. The CDR3 sequence is CATADRVYGNTIYF. As DNA, the CDR3 is TGTGCCACCGCGGACCGGGTATATGGAAACACCATATATTTT.

This clonotype was observed many times. This rearrangement joins TRBV12-3 or TRBV12-4 to TRBJ2-7; D not resolved. This CDR3 has 11 amino acids. Trimming left V 2 bases short and J 5 bases short, with 4 bases between. The CDR3 sequence is CASSLMDEQYF. CDR3 bases: TGTGCCAGCAGTTTAATGGACGAGCAGTACTTC.

V and J are TRBV15 and TRBJ1-2, with D uncertain. V was clipped by 3 bases and J by 8 bases, with 13 bases between them. Germline V gives CDR1 LNHNV, CDR2 YYDKDF (reference sequence). This CDR3 is 13 amino acids long. In nucleotides, the CDR3 is TGTGCCACCAGCAGTGATCTCTCCCTGGGCTACACCTTC. Translating it yields CATSSDLSLGYTF.

The CDR3 loop is CASSWAGGLETQYF. CDR3 coding DNA: TGTGCCAGCAGTTGGGCGGGGGGACTGGAGACCCAGTACTTC. The J gene is TRBJ2-5, the V gene TRBV12-3 or TRBV12-4, with TRBD2 matching over 8 bases. The CDR3 extends over 14 amino acids. Unmatched junction bases numbered 6, after V lost 4 bases and J lost 5 bases.

The chain joins TRBV10-3 to TRBJ2-7; 10 nucleotides match TRBD2. CDR1 ENHRY and CDR2 SYGVKD come from the germline V gene. Trimming at V came to 10 bases and at J to 9 bases, leaving 18 bases not matched to a gene. CDR3 size: 15 residues. The CDR3 DNA reads TGTGCCACAGAACCCTTACGGACTAGCGGCGGAGTGCAGTACTTC. This encodes CATEPLRTSGGVQYF.

The sample holds a few counts of this clonotype. The rearrangement joins TRBV7-9 to TRBJ1-2; 8 bases match TRBD1. The germline gives CDR1 SEHNR, CDR2 FQNEAQ (reference sequence). V lost 6 bases to trimming and J lost 5 bases; unmatched junction nucleotides: 5. This CDR3 has 13 amino acids. The chain's CDR3 is CASRGQEWYGYTF. The CDR3 DNA is TGTGCCAGCAGGGGACAGGAGTGGTATGGCTACACCTTC. Full variable domain (rest looked up from reference TRBV7-9 and TRBJ1-2): DTGVSQNPRHKITKRGQNVTFRCDPISEHNRLYWYRQTLGQGPEFLTYFQNEAQLEKSRLLSDRFSAERPKGSFSTLEIQRTEQGDSAMYLCASRGQEWYGYTFGSGTRLTVV.

The sample holds a few counts of this clonotype. V usage is TRBV7-2 and J usage is TRBJ1-1; D is uncertain. This CDR3 is built from 14 residues. CDR1 is SGHTA and CDR2 is FQGNSA in the germline V gene. Trimming removed 4 bases from V and 0 bases from J, with 9 bases in between. The CDR3 DNA is TGTGCCAGCAGCTCAGTGCATATGAACACTGAAGCTTTCTTT. Its protein is CASSSVHMNTEAFF.

The rearrangement links TRBV4-1 to TRBJ2-1; D possibly uses TRBD1 or TRBD2 (5 bases each). Trimming removed 4 bases at V and 0 bases at J, with 13 bases between. This CDR3 contains 16 residues. Germline CDR1 reads MGHRA; CDR2 reads YSYEKL. CDR3 protein: CASSPPEGHSYNEQFF. DNA for the CDR3: TGCGCCAGCAGCCCGCCAGAGGGGCACTCCTACAATGAGCAGTTCTTC.

The chain joins TRBV7-9 to TRBJ2-2; 7 positions agree with TRBD1. Germline lookup yields CDR1 SEHNR and CDR2 FQNEAQ (reference sequence). The trim removed 4 bases at V and 2 bases at J, leaving 10 bases unmatched. The length of the CDR3 is 17 residues. The CDR3 loop is CASSWNSGQPNTGELFF. CDR3 DNA: TGTGCCAGCAGCTGGAATTCGGGACAGCCTAACACCGGGGAGCTGTTTTTT.

The chain has TRBV12-3 or TRBV12-4 and TRBJ2-7; no clear D. The V end lost 2 bases, the J end lost 2 bases, and 7 bases lay between the germline ends. This CDR3 comprises 13 residues. CDR3 in DNA: TGTGCCAGCAGTTTACAGGCAGCCTACGAGCAGTACTTC. This gives the protein CASSLQAAYEQYF.

There are many counts of this clonotype. The chain uses TRBV2 and TRBJ2-3; D not certain. Deletions cut 6 bases from V and 4 bases from J, with 11 bases between. This CDR3 comprises 13 residues. CDR1 SNHLY and CDR2 FYNNEI come from the germline V gene. The CDR3 sequence: CASSAFGSDTQYF. For the CDR3, the DNA is TGTGCCAGCAGCGCCTTTGGGTCAGATACGCAGTATTTT.

This rearrangement joins TRBV12-3 or TRBV12-4 to TRBJ1-2; D ambiguous. Trimming took off 1 base at V and 9 bases at J, with 6 bases between the two ends. This CDR3 spans 11 amino acids. CDR3 loop: CASSLGMCYTF. CDR3 coding DNA: TGTGCCAGCAGTTTAGGAATGTGCTACACCTTC.

This clonotype was detected ten times or more. This chain uses TRBV4-3 with TRBJ2-7; 11 bases align to TRBD1. Per germline, CDR1 LGHNA and CDR2 YSLEER. The CDR3 contains 15 residues. V trimming: 2 bases; J trimming: 5 bases; junction bases outside the gene matches: 5. The CDR3 coding sequence is TGCGCCAGCAGCCAAACCGGGACAGGGGGGCACGAGCAGTACTTC. This codes for CASSQTGTGGHEQYF.

This clonotype appeared a few times. The chain has TRBV4-3 and TRBJ2-7; TRBD1 aligns across 8 bases. The CDR3 extends over 14 amino acids. V was pared by 5 bases and J by 0 bases, with 3 bases of the junction left unmatched. In germline, CDR1 is LGHNA, CDR2 YSLEER. For the CDR3, the DNA is TGCGCCAGCAGCGATGGGACAGGCTCCTACGAGCAGTACTTC. Amino acids: CASSDGTGSYEQYF.

This clonotype was observed at least ten times. This chain joins TRBV5-1 and TRBJ2-2; D gene unclear. Between the trimmed V and J ends, which lost 0 bases and 5 bases, there was a span of 5 bases. The germline V gene encodes CDR1 SGHRS and CDR2 YFSETQ. The CDR3 is 13 residues long. Written as DNA, the CDR3 is TGCGCCAGCAGCTTGGCCACAACCGGGGAGCTGTTTTTT. Protein sequence: CASSLATTGELFF.

Ten or more counts support this clonotype. The chain is built from TRBV11-2 and TRBJ2-5; D unclear. This CDR3 region has 11 residues. V was pared by 4 bases and J by 7 bases, with 7 bases between. The germline gives CDR1 SGHAT, CDR2 FQNNGV. The CDR3 DNA reads as TGTGCCAGCAGCTCCCGCCGGACCCAGTACTTC. This sequence encodes CASSSRRTQYF. Full variable domain (outside the CDR3, taken from reference TRBV11-2 and TRBJ2-5): EAGVAQSPRYKIIEKRQSVAFWCNPISGHATLYWYQQILGQGPKLLIQFQNNGVVDDSQLPKDRFSAERLKGVDSTLKIQPAKLEDSAVYLCASSSRRTQYFGPGTRLLVL.

This clonotype turned up a few times. V usage is TRBV7-8 and J usage is TRBJ1-1; TRBD1 matches at 12 bases. The CDR3 loop spans 16 amino acids. Germline values: CDR1 SGHVS, CDR2 FQNEAQ. The junction had 13 bases not matched to a gene; V was cut back by 10 bases and J by 4 bases. The CDR3 loop reads CATRGQGASSLTEAFF. The CDR3 DNA reads as TGTGCCACCAGGGGACAGGGGGCTTCTTCACTCACTGAAGCTTTCTTT.

This clonotype was counted between two and nine times. This chain joins TRBV4-1 and TRBJ2-5, with D possibly being TRBD2 (7 bases). V lost 3 bases and J 1 base, leaving 12 bases between the germline ends. The length of the CDR3 is 15 residues. Per the germline V gene, CDR1 is MGHRA and CDR2 is YSYEKL. Here the CDR3 DNA reads TGCGCCAGCAGCCACCGAGGGGGGGCCCAAGAGACCCAGTACTTC. Encoded protein: CASSHRGGAQETQYF.

There are many counts of this clonotype. The chain combines TRBV7-8 with TRBJ2-3; a weak D match, TRBD2 (5 bases). Germline loops: CDR1 SGHVS, CDR2 FQNEAQ. The V end was cut by 5 bases, the J end by 0 bases, with 15 bases between. This CDR3 contains 16 residues. The CDR3 spells CASSPTAKRSTDTQYF. For the CDR3, the DNA is TGTGCCAGCAGCCCAACCGCCAAGCGGAGCACAGATACGCAGTATTTT.